This T cell receptor beta chain originates from a study of STAT3 mutations in large granular lymphocyte leukemia. Study-level background: Immunosuppressive therapy was given to more than half of T-LGLL patients. Study-wide points: Differing intervals and regimens complicate linking therapy response to clone burden. Every T-cell large granular lymphocyte leukemia patient had at least one immunodominant TCR beta clonotype. After therapy, about 35% of the 18 patients switched clonotypes, all new clones STAT3 wild type.

There are 14 residues in the CDR3. Germline CDR1 is SGDLS and CDR2 is YYNGEE. V lost 0 bases to trimming and J lost 1 base, with 5 bases between them. Worth noting for this clone: Its antigen is not identified.

Average productive template count per sample was 40,000 to 45,000. The repertoire was sequenced with immunoSEQ multiplex PCR; TCRdb's copy has only in-frame clones and lacks some. The table has tens of thousands of clones, around nine tenths seen once; the top ten hold 0.43%. The receptor was derived from a human donor with T large granular lymphocyte leukemia. Some clones in this sample may be carry-over from other donors' samples. The sequencing input was PBMCs. The J gene is TRBJ1-3, the V gene TRBV9; D is unresolved. The DNA of the CDR3 is TGTGCCAGCAGCGTAGCGGGGTCTGGAAACACCATATATTTT. Translation gives CASSVAGSGNTIYF.